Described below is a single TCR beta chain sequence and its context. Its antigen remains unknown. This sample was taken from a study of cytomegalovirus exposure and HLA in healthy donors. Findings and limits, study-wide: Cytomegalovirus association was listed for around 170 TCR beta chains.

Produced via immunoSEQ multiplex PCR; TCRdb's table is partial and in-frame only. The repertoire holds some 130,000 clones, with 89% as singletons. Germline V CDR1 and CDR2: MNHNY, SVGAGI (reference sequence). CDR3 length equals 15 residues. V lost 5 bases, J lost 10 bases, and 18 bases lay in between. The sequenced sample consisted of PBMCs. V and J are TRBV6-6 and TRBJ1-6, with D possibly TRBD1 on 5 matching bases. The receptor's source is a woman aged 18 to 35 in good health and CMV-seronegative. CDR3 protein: CASSLKMPGSSPLHF. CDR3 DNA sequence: TGTGCCAGCAGTCTAAAAATGCCAGGGTCCTCACCCCTCCACTTT.